This T cell receptor beta chain was captured in a study of control samples from healthy donors and cancer patients. TCRdb's table, derived via immunoSEQ multiplex PCR, lists solely in-frame clones and lacks some. Altogether more than 110,000 clones are present, approximately 92% being singletons, with the ten largest covering 10% to 12%. The germline CDR1 and CDR2 sequences are LGHDT and YNNKEL (reference sequence). The CDR3 is made up of 17 amino acids. The trim removed 1 base at V and 4 bases at J, leaving 10 bases unmatched. The rearrangement joins TRBV3-1 (or the pseudogene TRBV3-2) to TRBJ1-3; 7 bases match TRBD1. The sequencing input was blood. The source is a man aged 25 to 40 in good health. CDR3 protein: CASSQVTGEMWGNTIYF. For the CDR3, the DNA is TGTGCCAGCAGCCAAGTAACAGGGGAGATGTGGGGAAACACCATATATTTT.